This TCR beta chain emerged from a study of identical twins. Germline CDR1 SQVTM, CDR2 ANQGSEA. The V and J ends lost 4 bases and 3 bases, in that order; junction bases with no gene match: 3. The CDR3 sequence is 14 residues long. TCRdb recomputed calls from the 5' RACE reads with MiXCR, one row per CDR3 protein. The sample lists approximately 300,000 distinct CDR3 sequences, roughly 9.7% occurring once. This clonotype came up a few times. These records were also assigned to another study, of yellow fever vaccine responses in identical twins.

The material sequenced was CD8+ T cells sorted from blood. This chain connects TRBV29-1 to TRBJ2-1; TRBD2 aligns across 10 bases. The receptor comes from a woman aged 18-29 years in good health. This CDR3 reads CSVGLAGYYNEQFF. As DNA, the CDR3 is TGCAGCGTTGGACTAGCGGGTTACTACAATGAGCAGTTCTTC.